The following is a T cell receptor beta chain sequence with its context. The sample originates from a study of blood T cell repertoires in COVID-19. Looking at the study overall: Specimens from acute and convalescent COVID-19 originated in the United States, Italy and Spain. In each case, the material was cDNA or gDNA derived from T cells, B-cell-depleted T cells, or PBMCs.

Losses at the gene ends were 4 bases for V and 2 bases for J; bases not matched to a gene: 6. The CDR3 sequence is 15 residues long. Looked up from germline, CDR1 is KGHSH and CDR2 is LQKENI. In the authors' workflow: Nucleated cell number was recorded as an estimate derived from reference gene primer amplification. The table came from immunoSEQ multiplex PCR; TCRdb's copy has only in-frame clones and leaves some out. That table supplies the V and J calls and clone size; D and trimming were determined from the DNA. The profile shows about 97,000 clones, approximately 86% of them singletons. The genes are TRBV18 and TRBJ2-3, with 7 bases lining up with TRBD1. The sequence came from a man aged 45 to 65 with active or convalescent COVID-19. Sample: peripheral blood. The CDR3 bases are TGTGCCAGCTCACAAAGACAGGGCCTCACAGATACGCAGTATTTT. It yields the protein CASSQRQGLTDTQYF.